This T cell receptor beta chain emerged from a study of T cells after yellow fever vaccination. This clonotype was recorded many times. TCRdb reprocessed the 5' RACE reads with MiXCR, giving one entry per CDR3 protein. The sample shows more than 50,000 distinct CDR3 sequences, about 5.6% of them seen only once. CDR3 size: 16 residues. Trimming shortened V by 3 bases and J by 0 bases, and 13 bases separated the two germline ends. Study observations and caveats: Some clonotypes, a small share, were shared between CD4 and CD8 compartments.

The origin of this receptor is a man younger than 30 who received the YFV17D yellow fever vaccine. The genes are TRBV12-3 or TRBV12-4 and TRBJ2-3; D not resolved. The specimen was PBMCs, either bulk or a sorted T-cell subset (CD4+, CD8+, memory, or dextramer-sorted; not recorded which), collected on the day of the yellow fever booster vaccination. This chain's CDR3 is CASSLKGIPSTDTQYF. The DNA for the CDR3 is TGTGCCAGCAGTTTGAAAGGGATTCCTAGCACAGATACGCAGTATTTT.